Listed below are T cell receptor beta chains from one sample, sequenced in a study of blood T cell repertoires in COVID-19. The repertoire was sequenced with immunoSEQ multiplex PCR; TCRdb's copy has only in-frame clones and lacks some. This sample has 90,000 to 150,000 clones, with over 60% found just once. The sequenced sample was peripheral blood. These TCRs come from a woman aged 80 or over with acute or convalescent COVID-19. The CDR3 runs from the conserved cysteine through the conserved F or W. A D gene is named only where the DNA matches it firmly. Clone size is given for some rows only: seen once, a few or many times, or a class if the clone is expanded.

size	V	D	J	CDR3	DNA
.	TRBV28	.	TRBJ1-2	CASSLTQYGYTF	TGTGCCAGCAGCCTTACTCAATATGGCTACACCTTC
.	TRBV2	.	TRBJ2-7	CASNEGDIQAEQYF	TGTGCCAGCAACGAAGGGGATATCCAAGCCGAGCAGTACTTC
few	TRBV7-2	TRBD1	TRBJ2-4	CASRRQGAQAGAKNIQYF	TGTGCCAGCAGAAGACAGGGGGCCCAGGCTGGGGCCAAAAACATTCAGTACTTC
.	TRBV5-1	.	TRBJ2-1	CASSRQGGSYNEQFF	TGCGCCAGCAGCCGTCAGGGGGGCTCCTACAATGAGCAGTTCTTC
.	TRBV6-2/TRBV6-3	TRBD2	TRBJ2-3	CASSYSTSGSTDTQYF	TGTGCCAGCAGTTACTCGACTAGCGGGAGCACAGATACGCAGTATTTT
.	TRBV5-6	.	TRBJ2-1	CASSSLARSYNEQFF	TGTGCCAGCAGCTCCTTAGCGCGGTCCTACAATGAGCAGTTCTTC
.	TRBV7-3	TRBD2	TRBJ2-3	CASSLMGLESDTQYF	TGTGCCAGCAGCTTAATGGGACTAGAATCAGATACGCAGTATTTT
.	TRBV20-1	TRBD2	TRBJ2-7	CSASYLAGPQNYEQYF	TGCAGTGCTAGTTACCTAGCGGGACCTCAAAACTACGAGCAGTACTTC
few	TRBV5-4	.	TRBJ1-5	CASSLDAGGNQPQHF	TGTGCCAGCAGCTTGGATGCGGGCGGCAATCAGCCCCAGCATTTT
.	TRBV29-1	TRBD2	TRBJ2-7	CSVGRAGLYEQYF	TGCAGCGTTGGTCGAGCGGGACTATACGAGCAGTACTTC
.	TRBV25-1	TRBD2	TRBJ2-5	CASQPASGTPQETQYF	TGTGCCAGCCAGCCGGCTAGCGGGACCCCACAAGAGACCCAGTACTTC
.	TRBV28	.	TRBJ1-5	CASSFAGQPQHF	TGTGCCAGCAGTTTTGCGGGACAGCCCCAGCATTTT
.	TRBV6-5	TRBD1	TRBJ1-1	CASSYDRGLYTEAFF	TGTGCCAGCAGTTACGACAGGGGGCTTTACACTGAAGCTTTCTTT
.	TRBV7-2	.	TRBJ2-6	CASSGQGSGANVLTF	TGTGCCAGCAGCGGGCAGGGGTCTGGGGCCAACGTCCTGACTTTC
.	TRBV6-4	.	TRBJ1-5	CASSDHEFKTASNQPQHF	TGTGCCAGCAGTGACCATGAATTTAAGACAGCTAGCAATCAGCCCCAGCATTTT
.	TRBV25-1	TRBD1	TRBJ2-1	CATSGTGRVDEQFF	TGTGCCACCTCGGGGACAGGGAGAGTCGATGAGCAGTTCTTC
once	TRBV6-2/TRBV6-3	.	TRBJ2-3	CASSLGQSTDTQYF	TGTGCCAGCAGCCTCGGACAGAGCACAGATACGCAGTATTTT
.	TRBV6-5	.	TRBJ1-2	CASSPQEFYGYTF	TGTGCCAGCAGCCCACAGGAATTCTATGGCTACACCTTC
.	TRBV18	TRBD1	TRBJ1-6	CASSLTRTGNSPLHF	TGTGCCAGCTCACTTACACGGACAGGGAATTCACCCCTCCACTTT
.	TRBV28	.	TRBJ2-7	CASRTPGLSGIYEQYF	TGTGCCAGCAGAACTCCGGGACTTAGCGGAATCTACGAGCAGTACTTC
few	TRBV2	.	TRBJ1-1	CASSEAGQYTEAFF	TGTGCCAGCAGTGAAGCTGGACAGTACACTGAAGCTTTCTTT